This TCR beta chain was retrieved from a study of cytomegalovirus exposure and HLA in healthy donors. Background on the study: From HLA-typed donors, an early data release held tens of millions of unique TCRs.

Trimming at V came to 1 base and at J to 3 bases, leaving 4 bases not matched to a gene. The CDR3 consists of 15 residues. Germline V gives CDR1 SGHRS, CDR2 YFSETQ. The primer mix had 60 Vbeta and 13 Jbeta primers. The repertoire was sequenced with immunoSEQ multiplex PCR; TCRdb's copy has only in-frame clones and lacks some. This sample's table reports more than 40,000 clones. Sequencing was done on a sample of PBMCs. This clonotype originated in a female donor in good health and CMV-seronegative. The chain combines TRBV5-1 with TRBJ2-5, with 9 positions matching TRBD2. For the CDR3, the DNA is TGCGCCAGCAGCTTGTACGCGGGGGGGGAAGAGACCCAGTACTTC. Translated: CASSLYAGGEETQYF.